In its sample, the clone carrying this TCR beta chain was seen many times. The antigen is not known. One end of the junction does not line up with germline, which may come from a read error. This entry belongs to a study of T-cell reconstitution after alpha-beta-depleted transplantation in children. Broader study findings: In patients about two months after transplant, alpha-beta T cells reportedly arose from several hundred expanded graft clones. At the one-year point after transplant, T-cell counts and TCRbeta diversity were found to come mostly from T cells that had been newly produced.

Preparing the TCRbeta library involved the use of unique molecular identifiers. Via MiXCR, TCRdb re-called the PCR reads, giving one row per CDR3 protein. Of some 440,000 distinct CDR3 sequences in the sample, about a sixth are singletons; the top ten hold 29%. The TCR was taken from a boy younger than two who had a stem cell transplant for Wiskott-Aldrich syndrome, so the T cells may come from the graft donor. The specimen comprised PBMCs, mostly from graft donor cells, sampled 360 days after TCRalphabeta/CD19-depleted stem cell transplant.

The CDR3 DNA follows: TGTGCCAGCAGTTTGGGGGTTAACACCGGGGAGCTGTTTTTT. Translating it yields CASSLGVNTGELFF. The J gene is TRBJ2-2, the V gene TRBV5-1, with D possibly called TRBD1 or TRBD2 (5 bases each). The germline V gene encodes CDR1 SGHRS and CDR2 YFSETQ. The CDR3 has 14 amino acids.